This T cell receptor (beta chain) was recovered during a study of T-cell memory formation after mild COVID-19. Note on this clonotype: Its antigen is currently unknown.

TCRdb re-called the 5' RACE reads through MiXCR, storing one row per CDR3 protein. Found here are hundreds of thousands of distinct CDR3 sequences, less than 25% of them singletons; the top ten hold 7% to 9%. Study-level results: Clones contracting day 15 to 85 were balanced CD4/CD8; later expanders leaned CD4+.

Sample: PBMCs or a T cell subset sorted from them (not recorded which). This sequence originates from an adult woman who had mild COVID-19 (a few samples of this study predate the infection). Cell type and time point are not known.

CDR3 region: CASSPEVGSGANVLTF. CDR3 DNA sequence: TGTGCCAGCAGCCCCGAAGTGGGCTCTGGGGCCAACGTCCTGACTTTC. The V gene is TRBV9, the J gene TRBJ2-6; D call uncertain. The ends were cut back, 4 bases at V and 0 bases at J, with 11 bases in the middle. Germline-derived CDR1 and CDR2 are SGDLS and YYNGEE. The CDR3 loop spans 16 amino acids.